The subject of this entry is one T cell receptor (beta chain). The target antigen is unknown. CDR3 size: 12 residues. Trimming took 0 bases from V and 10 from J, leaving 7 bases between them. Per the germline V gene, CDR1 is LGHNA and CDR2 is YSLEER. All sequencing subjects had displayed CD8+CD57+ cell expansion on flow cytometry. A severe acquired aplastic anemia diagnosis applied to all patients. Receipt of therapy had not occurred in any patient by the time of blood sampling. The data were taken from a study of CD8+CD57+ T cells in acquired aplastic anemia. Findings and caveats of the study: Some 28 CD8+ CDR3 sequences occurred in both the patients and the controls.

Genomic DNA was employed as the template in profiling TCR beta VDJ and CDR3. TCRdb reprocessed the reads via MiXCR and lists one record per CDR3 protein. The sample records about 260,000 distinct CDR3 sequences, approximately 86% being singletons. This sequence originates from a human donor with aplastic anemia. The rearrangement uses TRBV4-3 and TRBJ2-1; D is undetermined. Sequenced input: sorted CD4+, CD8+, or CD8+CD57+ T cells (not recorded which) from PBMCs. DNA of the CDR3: TGCGCCAGCAGCCAAGATGGACGGGAGCAGTTCTTC. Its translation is CASSQDGREQFF.